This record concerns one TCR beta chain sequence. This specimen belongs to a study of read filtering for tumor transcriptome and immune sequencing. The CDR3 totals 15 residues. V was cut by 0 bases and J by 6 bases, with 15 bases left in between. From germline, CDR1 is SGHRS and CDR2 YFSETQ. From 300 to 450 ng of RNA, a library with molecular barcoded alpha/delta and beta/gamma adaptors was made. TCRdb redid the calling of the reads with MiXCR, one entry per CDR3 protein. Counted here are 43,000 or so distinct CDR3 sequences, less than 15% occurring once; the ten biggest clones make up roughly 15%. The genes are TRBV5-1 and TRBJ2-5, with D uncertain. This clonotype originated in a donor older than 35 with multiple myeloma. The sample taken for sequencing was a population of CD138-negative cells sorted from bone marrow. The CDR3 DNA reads TGCGCCAGCAGCTTGGGTAGGGTTGAGCAACAGACCCAGTACTTC. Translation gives CASSLGRVEQQTQYF.